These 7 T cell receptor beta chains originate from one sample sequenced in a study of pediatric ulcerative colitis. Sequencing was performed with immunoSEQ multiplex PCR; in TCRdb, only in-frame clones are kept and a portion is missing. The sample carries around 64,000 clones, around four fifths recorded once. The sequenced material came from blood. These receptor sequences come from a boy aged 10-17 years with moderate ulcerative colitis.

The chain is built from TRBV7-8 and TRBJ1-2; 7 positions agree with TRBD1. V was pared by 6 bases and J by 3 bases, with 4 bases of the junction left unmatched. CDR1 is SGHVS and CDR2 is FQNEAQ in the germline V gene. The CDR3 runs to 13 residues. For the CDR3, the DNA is TGTGCCAGCAGTACCGACAGGGACTATGGCTACACCTTC. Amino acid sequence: CASSTDRDYGYTF.

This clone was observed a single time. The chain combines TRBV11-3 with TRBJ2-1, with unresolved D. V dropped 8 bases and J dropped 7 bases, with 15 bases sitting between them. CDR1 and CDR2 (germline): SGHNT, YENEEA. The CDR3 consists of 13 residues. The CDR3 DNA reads TGTGCCAGCGCCCAAGGGCCTGGTAATGAGCAGTTCTTC. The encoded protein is CASAQGPGNEQFF.

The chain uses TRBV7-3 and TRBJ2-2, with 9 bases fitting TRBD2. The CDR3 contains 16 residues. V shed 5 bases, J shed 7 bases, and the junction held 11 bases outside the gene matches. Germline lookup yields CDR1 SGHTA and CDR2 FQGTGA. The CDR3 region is CASSDPGQREVGELFF. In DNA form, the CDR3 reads TGTGCCAGCAGCGACCCCGGCCAGCGGGAGGTCGGGGAGCTGTTTTTT.

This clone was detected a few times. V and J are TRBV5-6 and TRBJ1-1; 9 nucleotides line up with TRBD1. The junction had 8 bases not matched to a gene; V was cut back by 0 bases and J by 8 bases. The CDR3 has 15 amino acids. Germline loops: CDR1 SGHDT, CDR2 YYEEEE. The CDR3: CASSLARDRAGEAFF. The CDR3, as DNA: TGTGCCAGCAGCTTGGCCCGGGACAGGGCGGGGGAAGCTTTCTTT.

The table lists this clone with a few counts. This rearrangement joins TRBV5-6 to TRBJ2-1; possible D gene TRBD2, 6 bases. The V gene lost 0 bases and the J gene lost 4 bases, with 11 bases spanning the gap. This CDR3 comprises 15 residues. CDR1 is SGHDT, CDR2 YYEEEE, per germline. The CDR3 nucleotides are TGTGCCAGCAGCTTGGGGGGAGGTACTTACAATGAGCAGTTCTTC. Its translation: CASSLGGGTYNEQFF.

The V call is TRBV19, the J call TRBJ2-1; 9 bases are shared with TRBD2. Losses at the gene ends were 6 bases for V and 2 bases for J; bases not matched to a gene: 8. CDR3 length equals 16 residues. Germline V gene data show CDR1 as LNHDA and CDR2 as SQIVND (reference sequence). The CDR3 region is CASSFRGRATYNEQFF. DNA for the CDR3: TGTGCCAGTAGCTTCCGCGGGAGGGCCACCTACAATGAGCAGTTCTTC. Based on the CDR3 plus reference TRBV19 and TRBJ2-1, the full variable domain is DGGITQSPKYLFRKEGQNVTLSCEQNLNHDAMYWYRQDPGQGLRLIYYSQIVNDFQKGDIAEGYSVSREKKESFPLTVTSAQKNPTAFYLCASSFRGRATYNEQFFGPGTRLTVL.

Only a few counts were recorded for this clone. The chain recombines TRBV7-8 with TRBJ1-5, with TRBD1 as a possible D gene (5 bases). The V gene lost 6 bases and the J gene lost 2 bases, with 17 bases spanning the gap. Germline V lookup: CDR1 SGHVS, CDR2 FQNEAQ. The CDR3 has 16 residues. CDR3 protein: CASSRAGLRGNQPQHF. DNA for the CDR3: TGTGCCAGCAGTAGGGCGGGACTTAGGGGCAATCAGCCCCAGCATTTT.